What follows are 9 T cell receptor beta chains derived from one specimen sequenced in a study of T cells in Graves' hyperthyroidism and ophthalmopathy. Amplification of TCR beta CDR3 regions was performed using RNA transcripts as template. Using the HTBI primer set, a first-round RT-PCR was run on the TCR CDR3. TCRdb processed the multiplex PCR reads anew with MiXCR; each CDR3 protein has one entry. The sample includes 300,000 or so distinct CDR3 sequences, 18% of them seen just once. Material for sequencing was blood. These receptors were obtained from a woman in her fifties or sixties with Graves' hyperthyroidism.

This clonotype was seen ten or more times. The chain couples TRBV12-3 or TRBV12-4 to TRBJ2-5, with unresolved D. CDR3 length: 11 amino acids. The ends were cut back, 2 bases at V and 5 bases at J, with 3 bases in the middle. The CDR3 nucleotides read TGTGCCAGCAGTTTAATGGAGACCCAGTACTTC. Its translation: CASSLMETQYF.

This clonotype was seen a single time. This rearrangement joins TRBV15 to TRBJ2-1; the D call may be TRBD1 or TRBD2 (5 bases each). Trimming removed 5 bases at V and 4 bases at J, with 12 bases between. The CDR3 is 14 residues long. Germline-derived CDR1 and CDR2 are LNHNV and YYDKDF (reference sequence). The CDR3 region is CATSPRDQYNEQFF. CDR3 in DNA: TGTGCCACCAGCCCCCGGGACCAATACAATGAGCAGTTCTTC.

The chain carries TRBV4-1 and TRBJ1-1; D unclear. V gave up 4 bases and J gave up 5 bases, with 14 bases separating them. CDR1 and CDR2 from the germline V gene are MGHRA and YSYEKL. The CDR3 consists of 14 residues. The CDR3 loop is CASSPGRMATEAFF. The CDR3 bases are TGCGCCAGCAGCCCCGGGAGGATGGCTACTGAAGCTTTCTTT.

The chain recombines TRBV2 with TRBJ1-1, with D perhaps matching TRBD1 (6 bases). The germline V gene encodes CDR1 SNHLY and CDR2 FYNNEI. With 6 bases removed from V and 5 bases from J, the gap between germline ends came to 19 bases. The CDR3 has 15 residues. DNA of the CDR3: TGTGCCAGCAGCCCCCCGGGGGCCGGAAAGACTGAAGCTTTCTTT. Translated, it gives CASSPPGAGKTEAFF.

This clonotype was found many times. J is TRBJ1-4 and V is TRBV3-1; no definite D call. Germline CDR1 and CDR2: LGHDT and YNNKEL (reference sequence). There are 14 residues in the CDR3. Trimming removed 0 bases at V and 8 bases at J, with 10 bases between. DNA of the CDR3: TGTGCCAGCAGCCAAGATTCGTCGGGGGAAAAACTGTTTTTT. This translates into CASSQDSSGEKLFF.

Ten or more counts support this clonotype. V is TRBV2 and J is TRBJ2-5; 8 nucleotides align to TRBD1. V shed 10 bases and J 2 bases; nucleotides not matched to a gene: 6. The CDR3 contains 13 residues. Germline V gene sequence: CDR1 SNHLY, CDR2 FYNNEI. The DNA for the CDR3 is TGTGCCACCACTCGGGACAGGCAAGAGACCCAGTACTTC. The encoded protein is CATTRDRQETQYF.

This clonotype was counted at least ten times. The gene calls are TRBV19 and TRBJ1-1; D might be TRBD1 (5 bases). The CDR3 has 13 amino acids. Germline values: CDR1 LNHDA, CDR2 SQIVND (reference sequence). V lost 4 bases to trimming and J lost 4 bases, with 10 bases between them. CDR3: CASSNGAGTEAFF. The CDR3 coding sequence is TGTGCCAGTAGTAACGGGGCGGGCACTGAAGCTTTCTTT.

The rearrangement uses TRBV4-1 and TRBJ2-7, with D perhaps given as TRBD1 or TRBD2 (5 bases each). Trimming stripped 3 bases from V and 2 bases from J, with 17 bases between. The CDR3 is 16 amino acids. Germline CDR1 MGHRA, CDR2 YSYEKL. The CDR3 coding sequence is TGCGCCAGCAGCCAGCGAACCCGGGACGGCACCTACGAGCAGTACTTC. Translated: CASSQRTRDGTYEQYF.

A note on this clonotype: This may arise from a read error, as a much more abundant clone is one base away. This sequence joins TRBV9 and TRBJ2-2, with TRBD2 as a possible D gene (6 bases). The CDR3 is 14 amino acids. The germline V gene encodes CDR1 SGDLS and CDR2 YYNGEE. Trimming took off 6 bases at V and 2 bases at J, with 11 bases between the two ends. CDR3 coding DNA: TGTGCCAGCAACCTTAGCGGTAACACCGGGGAGCTGTTTTTT. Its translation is CASNLSGNTGELFF.